This T cell receptor beta chain was identified during a study of cytomegalovirus exposure and HLA in healthy donors. This clone has a single count. V dropped 2 bases and J dropped 5; count of bases not matched to a gene: 7. CDR3 size: 16 residues. Per the germline V gene, CDR1 is SGHRS and CDR2 is YFSETQ. PCR amplification relied on 60 Vbeta primers (plus 13 Jbeta primers). This table comes from immunoSEQ multiplex PCR, and its TCRdb copy is limited to in-frame clones, with some not included. The table has approximately 160,000 clones, 70% to 80% seen once. The chain links TRBV5-1 to TRBJ2-7; the match to TRBD2 covers 13 bases. The sequenced material came from PBMCs. This TCR derives from a woman aged 35 to 49 in good health and CMV-seronegative. The CDR3 DNA follows: TGCGCCAGCAGCTTCCCGCGACTAGCGGGAGGAGACGAGCAGTACTTC. This sequence encodes CASSFPRLAGGDEQYF.